A single sample gave rise to the 11 T cell receptor beta chains below, sequenced in a study of blood T cell repertoires in COVID-19. Profiling relied on immunoSEQ multiplex PCR, and the TCRdb table lists in-frame clones only, not all of them. The table lists about 190,000 clones, about 88% of them singletons, with about 4.5% in the top ten. Sequencing was done on a sample of peripheral blood. The receptors here all came from a human donor in a cohort sampled during active COVID-19.

This chain links TRBV14 with TRBJ2-5; D might be TRBD1 (6 bases). The CDR3 length is 14 residues. V was clipped by 6 bases and J by 2 bases, with 13 bases between them. The germline V gene has CDR1 SGHDN and CDR2 FVKESK. CDR3 sequence: CASSLGTIQETQYF. The CDR3 DNA reads as TGTGCCAGCAGTCTAGGGACAATTCAAGAGACCCAGTACTTC.

The V call is TRBV6-1, the J call TRBJ2-4, with D possibly TRBD1 on 6 matching bases. V lost 2 bases and J 0 bases, leaving 20 bases between the germline ends. CDR3 length: 19 amino acids. Germline V gene lookup returns CDR1 MNHNS and CDR2 SASEGT. In DNA form, the CDR3 reads TGTGCCAGCAGTGAAATCTTGGGTGGGACATTTATAGCCAAAAACATTCAGTACTTC. It codes for CASSEILGGTFIAKNIQYF.

The chain is built from TRBV6-2 or TRBV6-3 and TRBJ2-7; possibly TRBD1 for D (6 bases). Trimming took 6 bases from V and 4 from J, leaving 13 bases between them. This CDR3 contains 13 residues. Germline V CDR1 and CDR2: MNHEY, SVGEGT. CDR3 region: CASSKTGWYEQYF. Written as DNA, the CDR3 is TGTGCCAGCAGCAAGACAGGATGGTACGAGCAGTACTTC.

DNA for the CDR3: TGTGCCAGCAGTTACGATCCTGGAGACGGCCTTTTGAAGACCCAGTACTTC. This sequence encodes CASSYDPGDGLLKTQYF. The chain couples TRBV6-2 or TRBV6-3 to TRBJ2-5; D is uncertain. The CDR3 extends over 17 amino acids. Per the germline V gene, CDR1 is MNHEY and CDR2 is SVGEGT. The V and J ends lost 2 bases and 6 bases respectively, with 22 bases between them.

The chain joins TRBV3-1 (or the pseudogene TRBV3-2) to TRBJ1-6; D may be TRBD1 (5 bases). This CDR3 comprises 15 residues. Trimming took off 1 base at V and 9 bases at J, with 13 bases between the two ends. Germline V gene data show CDR1 as LGHDT and CDR2 as YNNKEL (reference sequence). This CDR3 reads CASSQVGQGGSPLHF. The CDR3 nucleotides are TGTGCCAGCAGCCAAGTGGGCCAGGGTGGTTCACCCCTCCACTTT.

The V gene is TRBV19, the J gene TRBJ1-5; 8 positions agree with TRBD1. V dropped 4 bases and J dropped 5; count of bases not matched to a gene: 4. This CDR3 has 14 residues. Per the germline V gene, CDR1 is LNHDA and CDR2 is SQIVND (reference sequence). CDR3 residues: CASSRQGMDQPQHF. The CDR3, as DNA: TGTGCCAGTAGTAGACAGGGGATGGATCAGCCCCAGCATTTT.

The DNA of the CDR3 is TGTGCCACCAGTGATTTTGGTATGGGGGGAACCGGGGAGCTGTTTTTT. Translating it yields CATSDFGMGGTGELFF. The chain is built from TRBV24-1 and TRBJ2-2, with a weak D call TRBD2 (6 bases). The CDR3 has 16 residues. Per germline, CDR1 KGHDR and CDR2 SFDVKD. V lost 1 base to trimming and J lost 5 bases, with 13 bases between them.

The rearrangement joins TRBV30 to TRBJ1-2; D gene ambiguous. Germline V gives CDR1 GTSNPN, CDR2 SVGIG (reference sequence). Trimming removed 0 bases at V and 7 bases at J, with 9 bases between. The CDR3 totals 12 residues. The CDR3 loop reads CAWSVPSGGYTF. In DNA, the CDR3 is TGTGCCTGGAGTGTACCCAGTGGTGGCTACACCTTC.

This chain's CDR3 is CASSLVAGGPSNEQFF. In DNA, the CDR3 is TGCGCCAGCAGCTTGGTAGCGGGAGGGCCTTCCAATGAGCAGTTCTTC. V and J are TRBV5-1 and TRBJ2-1; TRBD2 matches 11 bases. Germline V gene data show CDR1 as SGHRS and CDR2 as YFSETQ. J was trimmed by 6 bases and V by 0 bases; bases with no gene match: 5. CDR3 size: 16 residues. Based on the CDR3 plus reference TRBV5-1 and TRBJ2-1, the full variable domain is KAGVTQTPRYLIKTRGQQVTLSCSPISGHRSVSWYQQTPGQGLQFLFEYFSETQRNKGNFPGRFSGRQFSNSRSEMNVSTLELGDSALYLCASSLVAGGPSNEQFFGPGTRLTVL.

The rearrangement uses TRBV5-1 and TRBJ1-1; the match to TRBD1 covers 9 bases. Germline CDR1 SGHRS, CDR2 YFSETQ. The CDR3 extends over 14 amino acids. The ends lost 4 bases at V and 11 bases at J; junction bases unmatched: 12. The CDR3 nucleotides read TGCGCCAGCAGCCCCCCCGGGACAGGGCTAAGGGCTTTCTTT. It translates to CASSPPGTGLRAFF.

This clone was counted a few times. The chain has TRBV5-1 and TRBJ1-6, with TRBD1 as a possible D gene (6 bases). Trimming removed 4 bases from V and 7 bases from J, with 27 bases in between. This CDR3 has 19 amino acids. Germline V gene data show CDR1 as SGHRS and CDR2 as YFSETQ. The chain's CDR3 is CASSQTWTATAGTNSPLHF. The CDR3 DNA follows: TGCGCCAGCAGCCAGACATGGACAGCCACCGCAGGGACGAATTCACCCCTCCACTTT.